This TCR beta chain was obtained from a study of T cells in tuberculosis (dated 2018 in TCRdb). Study-level background: The study combined CD1B tetramers and high-throughput TCR immunosequencing to characterize T cells specific for the mycobacterial lipid antigen glucose monomycolate (GMM). With 9 to 11 people per group, a South African clinical cohort compared IGRA-negative adolescents, IGRA-positive adolescents with latent tuberculosis, and adults with active tuberculosis. What the work shows at the level of the full study, not this receptor alone: Using GEM motif frequencies, a classifier achieved around 70% accuracy, whereas a classifier built on the diverse GMM-specific repertoire got to around 86% accuracy (AUROC 0.75 to 0.9). Active tuberculosis TCR-alpha repertoires showed smaller mean NN-distances to GMM-specific TCRs than IGRA-negative controls, suggesting clonal expansion of these TCRs. Smaller NN-distances were partly driven by shorter CDR3-alpha lengths in active tuberculosis patients, and statistical significance was not reached for the TCR-beta difference. Which clinical samples got chosen depended on the availability of cryopreserved specimens, and the active tuberculosis cases were adults, whereas the controls were adolescents.

TCR libraries were generated with the immunoSEQ multiplex PCR assay, using TCR-beta and/or TCR-alpha/delta assays for each sample. Amplified TCR libraries were sequenced on the Illumina high-throughput platform. The paper's data handling went like this. Clustering and dimensionality reduction relied on pairwise TCRdist distances among GMM-specific receptors from T cells that were either sorted ex vivo or expanded in vitro. Each clinical repertoire received a mean NN-distance score, defined as the average TCRdist to the nearest 10% of tetramer-positive reference sequences. GEM TCR motif frequency was calculated as the fraction of unique TCRs that matched known GEM sequences by V/J usage and CDR3 length. Linear discriminant analysis with leave-one-out cross-validation, implemented in scikit-learn, was used to classify active tuberculosis. The immuneACCESS repertoire file appears here via TCRdb, limited to in-frame rearrangements. These files lack a portion of the clones; in checked studies, under half of the deficit traces to unresolved V genes, and the cause of the others is not known. The DNA gave D and trimming, while V, J and clone size come from that table. The sample profile shows about 34,000 clones; more than 85% of them were found once. The ten most abundant clones make up 2.2% of the sample.

With respect to this clone: No antigen is known for it. No much larger clonotype is one base removed from it; base qualities were not supplied.

The CDR3 numbers 14 residues from cysteine through phenylalanine. Left in the record is the CDR3 DNA by itself, 42 bases read in frame from the first base. The germline V gene encodes CDR1 PRHDT and CDR2 FYEKMQ (reference sequence). The trim is 4 bases for V and 3 bases for J, with a gap of 10 bases between the germline ends. At study entry, adolescents were screened for latent tuberculosis infection by tuberculin skin test and QuantiFERON-TB GOLD In-Tube IGRA. Immunosequencing was performed on unsorted cryopreserved PBMC and covered approximately 110,000 T cells per clinical donor on average. Eleven high schools in the Worcester region of the Western Cape, South Africa, served as enrollment sites for adolescents aged 12 to 18 years. Around 10 adolescents infected with M. tuberculosis and around ten uninfected adolescents were chosen and matched for age and sex. PBMC from adolescents were isolated by density centrifugation from freshly drawn heparinized blood and were then cryopreserved.

This TCR came from a donor aged 10-29 years with latent tuberculosis or without tuberculosis infection. The sequenced sample consisted of PBMCs. The rearranged segments are TRBV13 and TRBJ1-5; the D gene is perhaps TRBD1, from 5 matching bases. The CDR3 corresponds to CASSSREDNQPQHF. The nucleotides read TGTGCCAGCAGCTCCAGGGAGGACAATCAGCCCCAGCATTTT.